This passage covers 15 T cell receptor beta chains from one sample sequenced in a study of blood T cell repertoires in COVID-19 (TCRdb year 2020). Libraries came from the immunoSEQ multiplex PCR assay. TCRdb re-hosts the immuneACCESS table, in-frame sequences only. Its copies lack some clones; in the studies checked, an unresolved V gene accounts for under half of them, and the cause for the rest is not known. Across this sample there are 190,000 or so clones, with around 80% seen only once. The top ten clonotypes cover 2.5% to 3% of the sample. Sequenced material: peripheral blood. The receptors were gathered from a woman over 75 with active or convalescent COVID-19.

The gene calls are TRBV5-1 and TRBJ1-1; TRBD1 agrees at 7 bases. CDR3 length: 14 amino acids. Losses at the gene ends were 0 bases for V and 11 bases for J; bases not matched to a gene: 10. Germline V gene data show CDR1 as SGHRS and CDR2 as YFSETQ. The chain's CDR3 is CASSLAGTDGSAFF. CDR3 coding DNA: TGCGCCAGCAGCTTGGCCGGGACAGATGGTTCGGCTTTCTTT.

The chain links TRBV3-1 (or the pseudogene TRBV3-2) to TRBJ2-5; tentative D call: TRBD2 (8 bases). Trimming stripped 8 bases from V and 4 bases from J, with 23 bases between. This CDR3 spans 16 amino acids. Germline-derived CDR1 and CDR2 are LGHDT and YNNKEL (reference sequence). CDR3 region: CASGSAGRGLGETQYF. In DNA form, the CDR3 reads TGTGCCAGCGGCTCGGCCGGGAGGGGGCTCGGAGAGACCCAGTACTTC.

J is TRBJ2-5 and V is TRBV2; D is uncertain. V was pared by 2 bases and J by 5 bases, with 9 bases between. The CDR3 runs 13 residues. The germline CDR1 and CDR2 sequences are SNHLY and FYNNEI. The CDR3 DNA follows: TGTGCCAGCAGTGAAACCCCCAGGGAGACCCAGTACTTC. This translates into CASSETPRETQYF.

The rearrangement joins TRBV19 to TRBJ2-5, with TRBD1 matching over 10 bases. The CDR3 contains 15 residues. The V and J ends lost 4 bases and 4 bases, in that order; junction bases with no gene match: 6. The germline V gene encodes CDR1 LNHDA and CDR2 SQIVND (reference sequence). The DNA for the CDR3 is TGTGCCAGTAGTACCGGGACAGGGGCAGGAGAGACCCAGTACTTC. Translation: CASSTGTGAGETQYF.

The genes are TRBV19 and TRBJ1-2; no definite D call. The CDR3 is made up of 14 amino acids. Germline assignment: CDR1 LNHDA and CDR2 SQIVND (reference sequence). The germline V and J ends were trimmed by 4 bases and 5 bases, with 14 bases remaining between them. CDR3 coding DNA: TGTGCCAGTAGTAGCGTCTCCCCCCCTTATGGCTACACCTTC. Amino acids: CASSSVSPPYGYTF.

V and J are TRBV19 and TRBJ2-5; 10 nucleotides agree with TRBD1. CDR1 and CDR2 from the germline V gene are LNHDA and SQIVND (reference sequence). This CDR3 has 15 amino acids. With V trimmed by 7 bases and J by 5 bases, 10 bases remained unmatched. The CDR3 DNA sequence: TGTGCCAGTACCACGACAGGGGGCGGTTTTGAGACCCAGTACTTC. Protein sequence: CASTTTGGGFETQYF.

The chain employs TRBV12-3 or TRBV12-4 and TRBJ1-6; unclear D gene. CDR3 size: 12 residues. Deletions cut 8 bases from V and 8 bases from J, with 10 bases between. This CDR3 reads CASCLADSPLHF. CDR3 DNA sequence: TGTGCCAGCTGTCTGGCTGATTCACCCCTCCACTTT.

This clone came up a few times. This chain connects TRBV4-1 to TRBJ1-1; possibly TRBD1 for D (6 bases). The germline V gene has CDR1 MGHRA and CDR2 YSYEKL. The CDR3 sequence is 14 residues long. V was trimmed by 4 bases and J by 6 bases, leaving 15 bases between them. CDR3 sequence (DNA): TGCGCCAGCAGCCCCACCCAGGGGAATTCTGAAGCTTTCTTT. It is translated as CASSPTQGNSEAFF.

The chain combines TRBV18 with TRBJ1-1; no clear D gene. The CDR3 extends over 14 amino acids. V was shortened by 6 bases and J by 1 base, with 12 bases between the two germline ends. Germline CDR1 and CDR2: KGHSH and LQKENI. This CDR3 reads CASSESYGNTEAFF. The CDR3 DNA reads TGTGCCAGCTCCGAAAGTTACGGGAACACTGAAGCTTTCTTT.

The chain joins TRBV7-2 to TRBJ1-1; a possible D gene is TRBD1 (5 bases). Germline CDR1 reads SGHTA; CDR2 reads FQGNSA. V was pared by 4 bases and J by 5 bases, with 17 bases between. The CDR3 consists of 15 residues. The CDR3 nucleotides read TGTGCCAGCAGCTCCTTCTGGGGGGGAGGGACTGAAGCTTTCTTT. Protein: CASSSFWGGGTEAFF.

CDR3 DNA sequence: TGTGCCAGCCAAATCTCCTACGAGCAGTACTTC. It yields the protein CASQISYEQYF. The rearrangement joins TRBV28 to TRBJ2-7; D gene ambiguous. The CDR3 length is 11 residues. Trimming took 8 bases from V and 0 from J, leaving 5 bases between them. The V gene's germline CDR1 is MDHEN and CDR2 SYDVKM.

This chain joins TRBV7-2 and TRBJ1-1; D ambiguous. Germline V gives CDR1 SGHTA, CDR2 FQGNSA. CDR3 length equals 13 residues. V was shortened by 3 bases and J by 1 base, with 6 bases between the two germline ends. The CDR3 coding sequence is TGTGCCAGCAGCTTGTCGCGGAACACTGAAGCTTTCTTT. This gives the protein CASSLSRNTEAFF.

This clone showed up just a few times. J is TRBJ2-2 and V is TRBV9; possible D gene TRBD1, 6 bases. V shed 3 bases and J shed 6 bases, with 24 bases lying between them. The CDR3 runs 18 residues. Per germline, CDR1 SGDLS and CDR2 YYNGEE. DNA for the CDR3: TGTGCCAGCAGCGCTCCCAGAGGCAGGGGCTTTGATTCCGGGGAGCTGTTTTTT. It yields the protein CASSAPRGRGFDSGELFF.

Many counts were recorded for this clone. The rearrangement uses TRBV9 and TRBJ1-2; D call uncertain. The germline V and J ends were trimmed by 0 bases and 4 bases, with 10 bases remaining between them. CDR3 size: 14 residues. Germline assignment: CDR1 SGDLS and CDR2 YYNGEE. Written as DNA, the CDR3 is TGTGCCAGCAGCGTAGATGACGGGTTCTATGGCTACACCTTC. Translating gives CASSVDDGFYGYTF.

As regards this clone: Other DNA sequences in this specimen translate into the identical CDR3. As DNA, the CDR3 is TGCGCCAGCAGCTTGGCACAGGTAGGCACTGAAGCTTTCTTT. Encoded protein: CASSLAQVGTEAFF. The V call is TRBV5-1, the J call TRBJ1-1; the D gene is possibly TRBD1 (5 bases). The V gene lost 0 bases and the J gene lost 4 bases, with 10 bases spanning the gap. The CDR3 sequence is 14 residues long. Germline assignment: CDR1 SGHRS and CDR2 YFSETQ.